This entry features one TCR beta chain sequence. As yet, its antigen is unknown. The data stem from a study of cytomegalovirus exposure and HLA in healthy donors. Study-wide results and caveats: Analyzed later, most CMV-associated TCR beta chains appeared HLA-restricted.

PCR employed 60 Vbeta and 13 Jbeta primers. Produced via immunoSEQ multiplex PCR; TCRdb's table is partial and in-frame only. The data show some 180,000 clones, with roughly 78% seen just once and about 1.9% held by the top ten. Germline V lookup: CDR1 SGHTS, CDR2 YDEGEE. Trimming took 6 bases from V and 1 from J; bases not matched to a gene: 5. The CDR3 consists of 14 residues. This chain uses TRBV5-8 with TRBJ1-2; 8 bases map to TRBD1. Sequenced material: PBMCs. This clonotype was sampled from a woman aged 25-40 years in good health and CMV-seronegative. CDR3 DNA sequence: TGTGCCAGCATCTCGACAGGGGTTAACTATGGCTACACCTTC. Translating it yields CASISTGVNYGYTF.